Here is one TCR beta chain with its context. The entry originates in a study of blood T cell repertoires in COVID-19. Study-wide background: Collection of acute and convalescent COVID-19 samples took place in the United States, Italy and Spain. T cells, B-cell-depleted T cells, or PBMCs supplied cDNA or gDNA.

Authors' data handling: Nucleated cell number was recorded as an estimate derived from reference gene primer amplification. Sequencing used immunoSEQ multiplex PCR; TCRdb keeps in-frame clones, though not all of them. The DNA was the basis for D and trimming; V, J and clone size are from that table. The table has over 200,000 clones, 88% seen once. The CDR3 extends over 13 amino acids. In germline, CDR1 is SGHVS, CDR2 FNYEAQ. Deletions cut 1 base from V and 9 bases from J, with 10 bases between. The source is a man aged 55-75 years who had recovered from COVID-19. The chain carries TRBV7-6 and TRBJ2-1, with no clear D. The specimen sequenced was peripheral blood. As DNA, the CDR3 is TGTGCCAGCAGCTTAGGACATTTGGTTGAGCAGTTCTTC. It is translated as CASSLGHLVEQFF.